Each of the 27 T cell receptor beta chains below was sequenced from the same sample in a study of blood T cell repertoires in COVID-19. Produced via immunoSEQ multiplex PCR; TCRdb's table is partial and in-frame only. The sample lists some 170,000 clones, roughly 82% seen once, with 15% in the top ten. Material: PBMCs or T cells enriched from blood (not recorded which). The receptors shown here come from a man aged 50 or older who had recovered from COVID-19.

As DNA, the CDR3 is TGTGCCAGCAGCTTAGGGGGGCCAGGCTACACCTTC. Residues: CASSLGGPGYTF. The chain recombines TRBV13 with TRBJ1-2, with D perhaps matching TRBD1 (5 bases). The ends were cut back, 0 bases at V and 8 bases at J, with 7 bases in the middle. This CDR3 has 12 residues. Germline V gene sequence: CDR1 PRHDT, CDR2 FYEKMQ (reference sequence).

This clone was detected only once. In nucleotides, the CDR3 is TGTGCCAGCAGGGAGGCTTCGCATGGCTACACCTTC. It yields the protein CASREASHGYTF. This sequence joins TRBV7-2 and TRBJ1-2, with D unresolved. This CDR3 spans 12 amino acids. Germline assignment: CDR1 SGHTA and CDR2 FQGNSA. V shed 6 bases and J shed 6 bases, with 11 bases lying between them. The full variable domain, with the rest looked up from reference TRBV7-2 and TRBJ1-2, is GAGVSQSPSNKVTEKGKDVELRCDPISGHTALYWYRQSLGQGLEFLIYFQGNSAPDKSGLPSDRFSAERTGGSVSTLTIQRTQQEDSAVYLCASREASHGYTFGSGTRLTVV.

The chain is built from TRBV10-3 and TRBJ2-5, with 11 bases lining up with TRBD2. The V and J ends lost 10 bases and 4 bases, in that order; junction bases with no gene match: 2. The germline gives CDR1 ENHRY, CDR2 SYGVKD. This CDR3 is built from 12 residues. Here the CDR3 DNA reads TGTGCCACCGGGACTAGCGGAGAGACCCAGTACTTC. This sequence encodes CATGTSGETQYF.

This clone was observed a few times. J is TRBJ1-3 and V is TRBV28; D is unresolved. The CDR3 sequence is 15 residues long. Germline-derived CDR1 and CDR2 are MDHEN and SYDVKM. V was pared by 5 bases and J by 2 bases, with 13 bases between. The DNA of the CDR3 is TGTGCCAGCAGTCTAATGGGAGGAACTGGAAACACCATATATTTT. This encodes CASSLMGGTGNTIYF.

The chain links TRBV5-6 to TRBJ2-3; tentatively, D is TRBD1 (5 bases). The CDR3 consists of 15 residues. The germline V gene has CDR1 SGHDT and CDR2 YYEEEE. The V gene lost 2 bases and the J gene lost 1 base, with 11 bases spanning the gap. The DNA for the CDR3 is TGTGCCAGCAGCTTCGCACAGGTGCGCACAGATACGCAGTATTTT. It specifies CASSFAQVRTDTQYF.

The gene calls are TRBV11-2 and TRBJ1-1; D remains unclear. Deletions cut 2 bases from V and 1 base from J, with 8 bases between. Germline CDR1 reads SGHAT; CDR2 reads FQNNGV. The CDR3 extends over 14 amino acids. The CDR3 DNA reads TGTGCCAGCAGCTTATCCCCGGGGAACACTGAAGCTTTCTTT. It encodes CASSLSPGNTEAFF.

The chain recombines TRBV4-1 with TRBJ1-1; 8 bases map to TRBD1. Germline trimming cut 4 bases from V and 7 bases from J; bases unmatched to any gene: 11. CDR1 is MGHRA and CDR2 is YSYEKL in the germline V gene. The CDR3 contains 15 residues. CDR3 amino acids: CASSPIDRGSGEAFF. In DNA form, the CDR3 reads TGCGCCAGCAGCCCGATCGACAGGGGTTCCGGTGAAGCTTTCTTT.

CDR3: CASSSGSSSSISGNTIYF. For the CDR3, the DNA is TGTGCCAGCAGCTCCGGGAGTTCGAGCAGCATCTCTGGAAACACCATATATTTT. The rearrangement uses TRBV6-4 and TRBJ1-3; D gene unclear. V was shortened by 6 bases and J by 0 bases, with 21 bases between the two germline ends. The CDR3 has 18 amino acids. From germline, CDR1 is MRHNA and CDR2 SNTAGT.

This rearrangement joins TRBV24-1 to TRBJ2-2; 10 bases match TRBD1. The CDR3 spans 16 residues. Germline V lookup: CDR1 KGHDR, CDR2 SFDVKD. Losses at the gene ends were 4 bases for V and 3 bases for J; bases not matched to a gene: 4. CDR3 sequence (DNA): TGTGCCACCAGTGACCCCGGGACAGGGGACACCGGGGAGCTGTTTTTT. It yields the protein CATSDPGTGDTGELFF.

The chain carries TRBV28 and TRBJ1-2; D gene unclear. The V gene lost 6 bases and the J gene lost 0 bases, with 17 bases spanning the gap. CDR3 length equals 16 residues. The germline CDR1 and CDR2 sequences are MDHEN and SYDVKM. This CDR3 reads CASSPYPPGTNYGYTF. CDR3 coding DNA: TGTGCCAGCAGCCCATACCCCCCGGGAACTAACTATGGCTACACCTTC.

The CDR3 spells CASSQVGANSYEQYF. Here the CDR3 DNA reads TGCGCCAGCAGCCAAGTAGGGGCCAACTCCTACGAGCAGTACTTC. The genes are TRBV4-1 and TRBJ2-7; D perhaps matches TRBD1 (5 bases). The CDR3 has 15 amino acids. The V and J ends lost 1 base and 0 bases respectively, with 10 bases between them. Per the germline V gene, CDR1 is MGHRA and CDR2 is YSYEKL.

The chain combines TRBV28 with TRBJ1-6; TRBD1 matches 10 bases. CDR3 length: 18 residues. Trimming removed 4 bases from V and 4 bases from J; junction bases left unmatched: 10. CDR1 and CDR2 from the germline V gene are MDHEN and SYDVKM. The CDR3 nucleotides are TGTGCCAGCAGTTCCCCGACGACAGGGGGCATGTATAATTCACCCCTCCACTTT. It is translated as CASSSPTTGGMYNSPLHF.

The rearrangement uses TRBV30 and TRBJ1-2; no definite D call. The CDR3 consists of 12 residues. Trimming removed 2 bases at V and 3 bases at J, with 7 bases between. CDR1 GTSNPN and CDR2 SVGIG come from the germline V gene (reference sequence). CDR3 region: CAWSPSYYGYTF. The CDR3 DNA follows: TGTGCCTGGAGTCCCTCTTACTATGGCTACACCTTC.

CDR3 loop: CATSRDVSGGVEKLFF. DNA of the CDR3: TGTGCCACCAGCAGAGATGTGTCAGGGGGCGTTGAAAAACTGTTTTTT. The V call is TRBV15, the J call TRBJ1-4; TRBD1 agrees at 8 bases. J lost 7 bases, V lost 0 bases, and 7 bases had no gene match. Germline V gene lookup returns CDR1 LNHNV and CDR2 YYDKDF (reference sequence). The CDR3 spans 16 residues.

V gene TRBV7-3 combines with J gene TRBJ1-5; no clear D gene. Germline CDR1 and CDR2: SGHTA and FQGTGA. CDR3 length: 15 residues. V lost 2 bases and J lost 2, with 10 bases in between. The CDR3 region is CASSLASGGNQPQHF. The CDR3, as DNA: TGTGCCAGCAGCTTAGCCTCAGGCGGCAATCAGCCCCAGCATTTT.

The chain uses TRBV18 and TRBJ1-2; TRBD1 matches 10 bases. J gave up 4 bases and V 2 bases, and 1 base lay outside the gene matches. This CDR3 contains 14 residues. The germline V gene has CDR1 KGHSH and CDR2 LQKENI. CDR3 protein: CASSPGTGVYGYTF. In nucleotides, the CDR3 is TGTGCCAGCTCACCAGGGACAGGGGTCTATGGCTACACCTTC.

The CDR3 loop is CASSESRNYGYTF. The DNA for the CDR3 is TGTGCCAGCAGTGAGTCCAGGAACTATGGCTACACCTTC. The gene calls are TRBV2 and TRBJ1-2, with D hard to call. Germline CDR1 SNHLY, CDR2 FYNNEI. The CDR3 has 13 amino acids. V lost 3 bases and J 2 bases, leaving 7 bases between the germline ends.

Note on this clone: Additional DNA sequences in this sample encode the identical CDR3. This chain links TRBV12-3 or TRBV12-4 with TRBJ1-2; D is uncertain. The CDR3 extends over 13 amino acids. V was clipped by 6 bases and J by 2 bases, with 10 bases between them. CDR3 in amino acids: CASSPGLNYGYTF. The DNA of the CDR3 is TGTGCCAGCAGCCCGGGGTTAAACTATGGCTACACCTTC.

The rearrangement joins TRBV6-1 to TRBJ1-5; D is undetermined. The germline CDR1 and CDR2 sequences are MNHNS and SASEGT. The CDR3 is 16 residues long. V lost 1 base, J lost 5 bases, and 15 bases lay in between. CDR3 loop: CASSEDASRSDQPQHF. The DNA of the CDR3 is TGTGCCAGCAGTGAAGACGCCAGTAGGAGTGATCAGCCCCAGCATTTT.

V and J are TRBV5-4 and TRBJ1-1, with 7 bases aligning to TRBD1. Unmatched junction bases numbered 4, after V lost 4 bases and J lost 1 base. Germline CDR1 is SGHNT and CDR2 is YYREEE (reference sequence). The CDR3 is made up of 14 amino acids. Here the CDR3 reads CASSRDRANTEAFF. CDR3 DNA sequence: TGTGCCAGCAGCCGCGACAGGGCGAACACTGAAGCTTTCTTT.

The table lists this clone with a few counts. The chain employs TRBV11-3 and TRBJ2-7; TRBD1 matches 8 bases. The trim removed 4 bases at V and 2 bases at J, leaving 4 bases unmatched. Germline V gives CDR1 SGHNT, CDR2 YENEEA. The length of the CDR3 is 14 residues. The CDR3 DNA is TGTGCCAGCAGCTCGGGACAGGTCCCCTACGAGCAGTACTTC. This gives the protein CASSSGQVPYEQYF.

The sample holds one count of this clone. The gene calls are TRBV5-1 and TRBJ2-7; D perhaps matches TRBD2 (6 bases). Germline V gives CDR1 SGHRS, CDR2 YFSETQ. The CDR3 spans 17 residues. V was pared by 0 bases and J by 3 bases, with 19 bases between. CDR3 nucleotides: TGCGCCAGCAGCTTGGGTCGTCATACGGGACTCGACTACGAGCAGTACTTC. Its protein is CASSLGRHTGLDYEQYF.

This clone appeared a single time. The chain employs TRBV5-4 and TRBJ2-7, with TRBD2 matching 8 bases. This CDR3 has 15 amino acids. V shed 0 bases, J shed 3 bases, and the junction held 5 bases outside the gene matches. CDR1 and CDR2 from the germline V gene are SGHNT and YYREEE (reference sequence). Written as DNA, the CDR3 is TGTGCCAGCAGCTTGGCCGGGGGGGCCCGCTACGAGCAGTACTTC. Its protein product is CASSLAGGARYEQYF. The full variable domain, rest sourced from reference TRBV5-4 and TRBJ2-7, is ETGVTQSPTHLIKTRGQQVTLRCSSQSGHNTVSWYQQALGQGPQFIFQYYREEENGRGNFPPRFSGLQFPNYSSELNVNALELDDSALYLCASSLAGGARYEQYFGPGTRLTVT.

The gene calls are TRBV11-3 and TRBJ2-2; D remains ambiguous. Trimming stripped 5 bases from V and 4 bases from J, with 11 bases between. The CDR3 runs 14 residues. Per germline, CDR1 SGHNT and CDR2 YENEEA. The CDR3 loop is CASSLTGATGELFF. The CDR3 DNA sequence: TGTGCCAGCAGCCTAACGGGTGCCACCGGGGAGCTGTTTTTT. Full variable domain (remainder filled in from reference TRBV11-3 and TRBJ2-2): EAGVVQSPRYKIIEKKQPVAFWCNPISGHNTLYWYLQNLGQGPELLIRYENEEAVDDSQLPKDRFSAERLKGVDSTLKIQPAELGDSAVYLCASSLTGATGELFFGEGSRLTVL.

This clone has a single count. The rearrangement links TRBV7-3 to TRBJ2-2, with 7 bases aligning to TRBD1. CDR1 and CDR2 (germline): SGHTA, FQGTGA. The CDR3 length is 15 residues. Trimming at V came to 1 base and at J to 2 bases, leaving 1 base not matched to a gene. CDR3 nucleotide sequence: TGTGCCAGCAGCTTAAGACAGGGAAACACCGGGGAGCTGTTTTTT. It codes for CASSLRQGNTGELFF.

The chain couples TRBV12-3 or TRBV12-4 to TRBJ2-7; a possible D gene is TRBD2 (5 bases). V was cut by 0 bases and J by 7 bases, with 10 bases left in between. The CDR3 length is 13 residues. CDR3 protein: CASSLAPGWEQYF. The CDR3 nucleotides read TGTGCCAGCAGTTTAGCTCCGGGGTGGGAGCAGTACTTC.

The rearrangement uses TRBV28 and TRBJ1-1; D is possibly TRBD1 (5 bases). Germline values: CDR1 MDHEN, CDR2 SYDVKM. CDR3 size: 14 residues. The germline V and J ends were trimmed by 3 bases and 1 base, with 9 bases remaining between them. CDR3 loop: CASSFIQGNTEAFF. The CDR3, as DNA: TGTGCCAGCAGTTTTATCCAGGGGAACACTGAAGCTTTCTTT. The full variable domain, rest sourced from reference TRBV28 and TRBJ1-1, is DVKVTQSSRYLVKRTGEKVFLECVQDMDHENMFWYRQDPGLGLRLIYFSYDVKMKEKGDIPEGYSVSREKKERFSLILESASTNQTSMYLCASSFIQGNTEAFFGQGTRLTVV.